This TCR beta chain was captured by sequencing in a study of blood T cell repertoires in COVID-19. Study details: Acute and convalescent COVID-19 specimens originated in the United States, Italy and Spain. In each case, the material was cDNA or gDNA derived from T cells, B-cell-depleted T cells, or PBMCs.

How the authors handled the data: By means of reference gene primer amplification, nucleated cell counts were estimated. Sequencing used immunoSEQ multiplex PCR; TCRdb keeps in-frame clones, though not all of them. That table furnishes V, J and clone size, whereas the DNA furnished D and trimming. The sample has approximately 230,000 clones; 82% are singletons. With 2 bases clipped from V and 3 bases from J, the junction kept 9 bases outside the gene matches. CDR1 and CDR2 from the germline V gene are SQVTM and ANQGSEA. The CDR3 covers 16 residues. The chain joins TRBV29-1 to TRBJ2-1, with TRBD2 identical over 8 bases. The sequenced material came from peripheral blood. This receptor was identified in a woman older than 75 with active or convalescent COVID-19. Here the CDR3 DNA reads TGCAGCGTTGAAACGGGGGCGGGAGGAAGCTACAATGAGCAGTTCTTC. Its protein is CSVETGAGGSYNEQFF.